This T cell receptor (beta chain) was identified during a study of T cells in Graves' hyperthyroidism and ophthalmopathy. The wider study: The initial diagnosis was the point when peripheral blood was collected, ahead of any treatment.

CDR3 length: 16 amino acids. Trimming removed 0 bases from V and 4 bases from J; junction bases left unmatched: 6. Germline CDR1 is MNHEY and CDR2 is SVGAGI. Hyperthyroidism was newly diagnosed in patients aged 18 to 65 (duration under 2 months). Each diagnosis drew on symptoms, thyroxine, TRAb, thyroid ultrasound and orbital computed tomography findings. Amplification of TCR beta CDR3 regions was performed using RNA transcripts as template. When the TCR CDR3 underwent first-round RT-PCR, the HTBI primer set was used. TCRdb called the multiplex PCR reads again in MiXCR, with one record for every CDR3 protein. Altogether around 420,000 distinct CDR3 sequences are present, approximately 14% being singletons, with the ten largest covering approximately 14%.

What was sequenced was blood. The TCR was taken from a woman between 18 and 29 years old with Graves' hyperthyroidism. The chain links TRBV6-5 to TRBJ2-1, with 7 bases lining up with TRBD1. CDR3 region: CASSYSNRGGYNEQFF. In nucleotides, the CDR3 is TGTGCCAGCAGTTACTCAAACAGGGGCGGATACAATGAGCAGTTCTTC.